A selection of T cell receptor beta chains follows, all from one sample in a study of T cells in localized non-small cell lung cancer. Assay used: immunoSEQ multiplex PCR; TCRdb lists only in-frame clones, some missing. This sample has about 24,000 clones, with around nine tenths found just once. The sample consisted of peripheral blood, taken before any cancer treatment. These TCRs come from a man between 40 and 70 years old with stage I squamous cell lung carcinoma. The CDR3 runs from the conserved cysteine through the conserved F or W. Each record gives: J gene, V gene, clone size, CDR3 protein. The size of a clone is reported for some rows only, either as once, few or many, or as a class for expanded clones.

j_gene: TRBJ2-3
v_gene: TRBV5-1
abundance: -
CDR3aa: CASSLATGVTDTQYF

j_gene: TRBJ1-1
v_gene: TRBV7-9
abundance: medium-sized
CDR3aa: CASSPGGTNTEAFF

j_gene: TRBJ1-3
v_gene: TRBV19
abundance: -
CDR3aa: CASSLGTGGNTIYF

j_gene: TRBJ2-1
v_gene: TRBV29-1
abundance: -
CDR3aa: CSVEEHIAAGGNEQFF

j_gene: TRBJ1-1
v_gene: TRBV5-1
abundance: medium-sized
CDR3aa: CASSFERQGKLSTEAFF

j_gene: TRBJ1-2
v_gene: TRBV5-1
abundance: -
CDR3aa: CASSLRGGRAAGYTF

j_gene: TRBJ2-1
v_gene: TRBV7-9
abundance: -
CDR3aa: CASSLEPSNNEQFF

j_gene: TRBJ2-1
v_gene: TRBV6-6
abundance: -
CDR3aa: CASSPHWTSGEEQFF

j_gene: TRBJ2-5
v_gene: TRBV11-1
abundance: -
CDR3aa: CASSLAGHRGETQYF

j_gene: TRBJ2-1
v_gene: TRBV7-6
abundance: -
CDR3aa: CASSSGRDRGRNEQFF

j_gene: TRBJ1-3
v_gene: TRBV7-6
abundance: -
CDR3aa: CASSSDGDTIYF

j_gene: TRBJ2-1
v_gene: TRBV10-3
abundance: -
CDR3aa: CAISETVTGTRQFF

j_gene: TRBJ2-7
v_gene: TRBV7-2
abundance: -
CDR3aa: CASSPRTSGVVYEQYF

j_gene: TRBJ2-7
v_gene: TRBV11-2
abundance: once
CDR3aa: CASSLGYRGRVYEQYF

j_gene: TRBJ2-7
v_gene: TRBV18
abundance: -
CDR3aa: CASSPYGLAGGHEQYF

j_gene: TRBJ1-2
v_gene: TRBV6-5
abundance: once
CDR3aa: CASSYSQGNIGGYTF

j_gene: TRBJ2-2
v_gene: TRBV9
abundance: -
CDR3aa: CASSPRGTNTGELFF

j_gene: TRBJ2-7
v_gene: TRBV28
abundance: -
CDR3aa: CASSERQGMDEQYF

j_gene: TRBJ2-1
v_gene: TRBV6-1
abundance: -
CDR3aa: CASSGFRGGDSEQFF

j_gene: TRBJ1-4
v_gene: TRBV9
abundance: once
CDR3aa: CASSPTGTVYEKLFF

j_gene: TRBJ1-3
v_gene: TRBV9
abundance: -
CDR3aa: CASSGGGWTGASGNTIYF

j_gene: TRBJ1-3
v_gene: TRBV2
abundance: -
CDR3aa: CASSEVWQATSGNTIYF

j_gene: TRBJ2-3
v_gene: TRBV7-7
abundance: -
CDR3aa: CASSEGGQNTQYF

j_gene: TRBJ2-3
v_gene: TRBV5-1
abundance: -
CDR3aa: CASSRDQQGVWDTQYF

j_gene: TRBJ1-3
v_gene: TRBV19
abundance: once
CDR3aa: CASSIGTGNTIYF

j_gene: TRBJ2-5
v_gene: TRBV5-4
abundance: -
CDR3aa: CASSLGQGETQYF

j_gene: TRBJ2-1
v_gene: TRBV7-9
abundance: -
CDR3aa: CASSQPGLGYNEQFF

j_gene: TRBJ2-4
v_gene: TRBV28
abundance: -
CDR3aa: CATSGLAKNIQYF